One sample yielded the 21 T cell receptor beta chains listed below, sequenced in a study of T cells in Graves' hyperthyroidism and ophthalmopathy. Template material for amplifying TCR beta CDR3 regions consisted of RNA transcripts. Initially, a first-round RT-PCR of the TCR CDR3 employed the HTBI primer set. TCRdb passed the multiplex PCR reads through MiXCR, listing each CDR3 protein once. The sample gives about 420,000 distinct CDR3 sequences, roughly 13% of which show up once; 5.3% is in the top ten. The specimen was blood. The receptors were sampled from a woman aged 18-35 years with Graves' hyperthyroidism.

This clonotype has a count of ten or more. The V call is TRBV7-2, the J call TRBJ1-4; tentative D call: TRBD1 (6 bases). V lost 5 bases, J lost 3 bases, and 13 bases lay in between. The germline CDR1 and CDR2 sequences are SGHTA and FQGNSA. This CDR3 has 15 amino acids. This CDR3 is CASSPRDTANEKLFF. The CDR3 DNA is TGTGCCAGCAGCCCCCGGGACACGGCTAATGAAAAACTGTTTTTT.

This clonotype was observed many times. The chain links TRBV19 to TRBJ2-3, with D unclear. Germline CDR1 and CDR2: LNHDA and SQIVND (reference sequence). The CDR3 is 14 residues long. V was clipped by 7 bases and J by 5 bases, with 16 bases between them. CDR3 nucleotide sequence: TGTGCCAGTAATTCCGATCGATTTGGAGATACGCAGTATTTT. Its translation is CASNSDRFGDTQYF.

This clonotype was seen repeatedly, ten times or more. The gene calls are TRBV18 and TRBJ1-1; D call uncertain. Deletions cut 2 bases from V and 8 bases from J, with 12 bases between. The length of the CDR3 is 13 residues. The germline CDR1 and CDR2 sequences are KGHSH and LQKENI. CDR3 loop: CASSPNGGLEAFF. CDR3 DNA sequence: TGTGCCAGCTCACCAAATGGAGGTTTGGAAGCTTTCTTT.

This clonotype was observed once. Lacking the conserved final phenylalanine or tryptophan, this CDR3 likely reflects a read error. This chain joins TRBV15 and TRBJ2-5; D remains ambiguous. CDR3 length equals 12 residues. The germline V gene encodes CDR1 LNHNV and CDR2 YYDKDF (reference sequence). The V end lost 0 bases, the J end lost 5 bases, and 4 bases lay between the germline ends. CDR3 amino acids: CATSRDFETQYS. In DNA form, the CDR3 reads TGTGCCACCAGCAGAGATTTTGAGACCCAGTACTCC.

At least ten counts were recorded for this clonotype. J is TRBJ2-1 and V is TRBV12-3 or TRBV12-4, with 15 bases aligning to TRBD2. Unmatched junction bases numbered 7, after V lost 7 bases and J lost 0 bases. This CDR3 comprises 18 residues. The CDR3 DNA follows: TGTGCCAGCAATGGACTAGCGGGAGGGCAGAGCTCCTACAATGAGCAGTTCTTC. Its protein product is CASNGLAGGQSSYNEQFF.

The chain uses TRBV9 and TRBJ1-2, with 7 bases lining up with TRBD1. The CDR3 runs to 15 residues. The V and J ends lost 3 bases and 0 bases, in that order; junction bases with no gene match: 5. Per the germline V gene, CDR1 is SGDLS and CDR2 is YYNGEE. The CDR3 sequence is CASSAQGVTNYGYTF. CDR3 nucleotides: TGTGCCAGCAGCGCCCAGGGGGTAACTAACTATGGCTACACCTTC.

Ten or more counts support this clonotype. J is TRBJ2-3 and V is TRBV7-2, with 9 bases lining up with TRBD2. With V trimmed by 5 bases and J by 2 bases, 5 bases remained unmatched. Germline assignment: CDR1 SGHTA and CDR2 FQGNSA. CDR3 size: 15 residues. In DNA form, the CDR3 reads TGTGCCAGCAGCCCGGGGACTAGCTTCACAGATACGCAGTATTTT. This codes for CASSPGTSFTDTQYF.

In this sample, this clonotype turned up many times. The V call is TRBV5-1, the J call TRBJ2-7, with 10 bases matching TRBD2. Germline CDR1 reads SGHRS; CDR2 reads YFSETQ. CDR3 length: 14 residues. After removal of 6 bases from V and 2 bases from J, the junction contained 5 bases not matched to a gene. The CDR3 sequence is CASKEAGGPYEQYF. The CDR3 DNA follows: TGCGCCAGCAAAGAAGCGGGAGGGCCCTACGAGCAGTACTTC. Supplemented by reference TRBV5-1 and TRBJ2-7, the full variable domain reads KAGVTQTPRYLIKTRGQQVTLSCSPISGHRSVSWYQQTPGQGLQFLFEYFSETQRNKGNFPGRFSGRQFSNSRSEMNVSTLELGDSALYLCASKEAGGPYEQYFGPGTRLTVT.

The chain is built from TRBV10-3 and TRBJ1-6; D not resolved. The germline V and J ends were trimmed by 6 bases and 7 bases, with 10 bases remaining between them. The CDR3 runs to 13 residues. The germline V gene encodes CDR1 ENHRY and CDR2 SYGVKD. CDR3 coding DNA: TGTGCCATCAGGGACTGCGTAAATTCACCCCTCCACTTT. It yields the protein CAIRDCVNSPLHF.

The rearrangement links TRBV5-1 to TRBJ2-7; D not certain. Trimming cost V 2 bases and J 3 bases, with 6 bases left between them. This CDR3 spans 12 amino acids. Germline V lookup: CDR1 SGHRS, CDR2 YFSETQ. CDR3 nucleotide sequence: TGCGCCAGCAGCTTAAAGGGCTACGAGCAGTACTTC. Its translation: CASSLKGYEQYF. Combining the CDR3 with reference TRBV5-1 and TRBJ2-7 gives the whole variable domain KAGVTQTPRYLIKTRGQQVTLSCSPISGHRSVSWYQQTPGQGLQFLFEYFSETQRNKGNFPGRFSGRQFSNSRSEMNVSTLELGDSALYLCASSLKGYEQYFGPGTRLTVT.

This clonotype was seen a handful of times. The V gene is TRBV5-6, the J gene TRBJ2-7; TRBD1 is a possible D gene (7 bases). This CDR3 has 13 amino acids. Germline V gene lookup returns CDR1 SGHDT and CDR2 YYEEEE. Trimming stripped 4 bases from V and 5 bases from J, with 13 bases between. CDR3 region: CASSGGTVHEQYF. CDR3 nucleotides: TGTGCCAGCAGCGGCGGGACAGTGCACGAGCAGTACTTC.

This clonotype has just a few counts. The V gene is TRBV28, the J gene TRBJ1-1, with 8 bases fitting TRBD1. The CDR3 spans 14 residues. Trimming took 2 bases from V and 11 from J; bases not matched to a gene: 10. Germline V gene data show CDR1 as MDHEN and CDR2 as SYDVKM. This CDR3 is CASSLGGTGLRAFF. Here the CDR3 DNA reads TGTGCCAGCAGTTTAGGCGGGACAGGCCTCCGGGCTTTCTTT.

V gene TRBV25-1 combines with J gene TRBJ2-1; D unresolved. Trimming stripped 6 bases from V and 3 bases from J, with 3 bases between. The CDR3 has 11 amino acids. The V gene's germline CDR1 is MGHDK and CDR2 SYGVNS. CDR3 nucleotide sequence: TGTGCCAGCAGAGACTACAATGAGCAGTTCTTC. This sequence encodes CASRDYNEQFF. Full variable domain (outside the CDR3, taken from reference TRBV25-1 and TRBJ2-1): EADIYQTPRYLVIGTGKKITLECSQTMGHDKMYWYQQDPGMELHLIHYSYGVNSTEKGDLSSESTVSRIRTEHFPLTLESARPSHTSQYLCASRDYNEQFFGPGTRLTVL.

Many counts were recorded for this clonotype. The chain combines TRBV28 with TRBJ1-1, with 7 bases that match TRBD1. With V trimmed by 10 bases and J by 5 bases, 10 bases remained unmatched. The CDR3 runs 13 residues. Looked up from germline, CDR1 is MDHEN and CDR2 is SYDVKM. CDR3 sequence reads: CAIKRQGGTEAFF. The CDR3 DNA reads TGTGCCATCAAAAGACAGGGAGGGACTGAAGCTTTCTTT.

This rearrangement joins TRBV28 to TRBJ1-4; D perhaps matches TRBD1 (5 bases). This CDR3 is built from 16 residues. The V end was cut by 5 bases, the J end by 7 bases, with 20 bases between. Germline V gives CDR1 MDHEN, CDR2 SYDVKM. This chain's CDR3 is CASSPPHQGRAEKLFF. CDR3 coding DNA: TGTGCCAGCAGTCCCCCTCATCAGGGTAGGGCTGAAAAACTGTTTTTT.

This clonotype was observed at least ten times. V is TRBV29-1 and J is TRBJ2-1, with D perhaps matching TRBD1 or TRBD2 (5 bases each). Germline V gives CDR1 SQVTM, CDR2 ANQGSEA. V was trimmed by 7 bases and J by 13 bases, leaving 14 bases between them. The CDR3 consists of 10 residues. This CDR3 reads CSGGTELQFF. The CDR3 DNA reads as TGCAGCGGTGGGACGGAGCTACAGTTCTTC.

This clonotype was recorded many times. The V and J genes are TRBV7-2 and TRBJ2-7, with TRBD2 matching 8 bases. CDR1 SGHTA and CDR2 FQGNSA come from the germline V gene. This CDR3 comprises 16 residues. The V and J ends lost 1 base and 2 bases, in that order; junction bases with no gene match: 7. For the CDR3, the DNA is TGTGCCAGCAGCTTAGGACGGGGGGGGCACACCTACGAGCAGTACTTC. Translated, it gives CASSLGRGGHTYEQYF.

This clonotype was seen a handful of times. The chain has TRBV28 and TRBJ1-5; the D gene is possibly TRBD1 (5 bases). The V end was cut by 2 bases, the J end by 10 bases, with 9 bases between. Germline V gives CDR1 MDHEN, CDR2 SYDVKM. The CDR3 has 12 amino acids. The CDR3 DNA sequence: TGTGCCAGCAGTTTACTTTGGGGCCCCCAGCATTTT. Amino acids: CASSLLWGPQHF.

This clonotype was picked up a small number of times. The chain has TRBV29-1 and TRBJ2-1; a possible D gene is TRBD2 (5 bases). The CDR3 spans 14 residues. Trimming pared 6 bases from V and 0 bases from J, leaving 12 bases between. Per germline, CDR1 SQVTM and CDR2 ANQGSEA. The CDR3 loop is CSVHLEGSYNEQFF. The CDR3 DNA reads as TGCAGCGTACACCTAGAGGGCTCCTACAATGAGCAGTTCTTC.

With regard to this clonotype: A read error may explain this, as a much larger clone is one base away. The rearrangement joins TRBV6-1 to TRBJ2-3; D possibly corresponds to TRBD1 (5 bases). CDR3 length: 13 amino acids. Deletions cut 4 bases from V and 10 bases from J, with 15 bases between. The germline V gene has CDR1 MNHNS and CDR2 SASEGT. CDR3 sequence: CASSADSFGAQYF. The CDR3 DNA is TGTGCCAGCAGTGCTGACAGTTTCGGTGCGCAGTATTTT.

The CDR3 reads CASSLQGAEKLFF. The CDR3 DNA follows: TGCGCCAGCAGCTTGCAGGGGGCTGAAAAACTGTTTTTT. The gene calls are TRBV5-1 and TRBJ1-4; 8 nucleotides agree with TRBD1. The length of the CDR3 is 13 residues. V lost 1 base and J lost 7; bases outside the gene matches: 0. The germline V gene encodes CDR1 SGHRS and CDR2 YFSETQ.